One TCR beta chain is described in this entry. V lost 1 base to trimming and J lost 11 bases, with 11 bases between them. Per germline, CDR1 SEHNR and CDR2 FQNEAQ (reference sequence). This CDR3 contains 12 residues. Each donor contributed about 110,000 T cells on average, unsorted. Using immunoSEQ multiplex PCR, the repertoire was profiled, and TCRdb retains in-frame clones only, with some absent. Counted here are about 33,000 clones, roughly 90% occurring once; the ten biggest clones make up about 7.8%. The data stem from a study of T cells in tuberculosis. This TCR was sampled from a donor between 10 and 35 years old with latent tuberculosis or without tuberculosis infection. Some clones in this sample may be carry-over from other donors' samples. Sequencing was done on a sample of PBMCs. This chain connects TRBV7-9 to TRBJ1-1, with D hard to call. CDR3 sequence reads: CASSLEESIAFF. CDR3 nucleotide sequence: TGTGCCAGCAGCTTAGAGGAGTCAATTGCTTTCTTT.